The clone carrying this TCR beta chain was observed a handful of times. Grouping used clinical history reported by participants in a survey and questionnaire. This specimen comes from a study of blood T cell repertoires in COVID-19. As for the study in general: Italy, Spain and the United States were the sources of the convalescent and acute COVID-19 samples. Sample material is recorded as cDNA or gDNA derived from T cells, B-cell-depleted T cells, or PBMCs.

Study processing details: Reference gene primers were amplified, and this amplification served to estimate nucleated cell counts. Sequencing was performed with immunoSEQ multiplex PCR; in TCRdb, only in-frame clones are kept and a portion is missing. That table is the source of V, J and clone size, and D and trimming were worked out from the DNA. In the table there are 200,000 to 250,000 clones, about 80% of which are singletons. V lost 6 bases to trimming and J lost 2 bases; unmatched junction nucleotides: 9. The CDR3 is 15 amino acids. Germline CDR1 and CDR2: MNHEY and SVGEGT. The chain uses TRBV6-2 or TRBV6-3 and TRBJ2-7; 8 nucleotides agree with TRBD1. Sequencing used PBMCs or T cells enriched from blood (not recorded which). This TCR was recovered from a woman between 40 and 50 years old with acute COVID-19. The CDR3 DNA reads TGTGCCAGCAGCCCGCGGACAGGGAGAACCTACGAGCAGTACTTC. Translation gives CASSPRTGRTYEQYF.